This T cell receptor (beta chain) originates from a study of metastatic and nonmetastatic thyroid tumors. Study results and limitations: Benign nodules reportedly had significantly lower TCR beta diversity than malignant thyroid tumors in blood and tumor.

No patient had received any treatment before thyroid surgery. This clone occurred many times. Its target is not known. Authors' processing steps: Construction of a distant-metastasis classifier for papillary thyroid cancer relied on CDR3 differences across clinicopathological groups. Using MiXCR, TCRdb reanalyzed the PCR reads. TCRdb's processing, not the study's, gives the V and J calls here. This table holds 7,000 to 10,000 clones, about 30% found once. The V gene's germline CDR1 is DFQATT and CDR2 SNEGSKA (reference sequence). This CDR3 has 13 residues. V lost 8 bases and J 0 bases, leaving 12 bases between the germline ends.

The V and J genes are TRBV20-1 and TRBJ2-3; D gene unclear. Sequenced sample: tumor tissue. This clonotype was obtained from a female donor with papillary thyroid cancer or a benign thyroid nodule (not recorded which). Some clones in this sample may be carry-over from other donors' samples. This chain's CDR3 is CSPKSPSTDTQYF. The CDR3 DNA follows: TGCAGTCCAAAATCCCCTAGCACAGATACGCAGTATTTT.